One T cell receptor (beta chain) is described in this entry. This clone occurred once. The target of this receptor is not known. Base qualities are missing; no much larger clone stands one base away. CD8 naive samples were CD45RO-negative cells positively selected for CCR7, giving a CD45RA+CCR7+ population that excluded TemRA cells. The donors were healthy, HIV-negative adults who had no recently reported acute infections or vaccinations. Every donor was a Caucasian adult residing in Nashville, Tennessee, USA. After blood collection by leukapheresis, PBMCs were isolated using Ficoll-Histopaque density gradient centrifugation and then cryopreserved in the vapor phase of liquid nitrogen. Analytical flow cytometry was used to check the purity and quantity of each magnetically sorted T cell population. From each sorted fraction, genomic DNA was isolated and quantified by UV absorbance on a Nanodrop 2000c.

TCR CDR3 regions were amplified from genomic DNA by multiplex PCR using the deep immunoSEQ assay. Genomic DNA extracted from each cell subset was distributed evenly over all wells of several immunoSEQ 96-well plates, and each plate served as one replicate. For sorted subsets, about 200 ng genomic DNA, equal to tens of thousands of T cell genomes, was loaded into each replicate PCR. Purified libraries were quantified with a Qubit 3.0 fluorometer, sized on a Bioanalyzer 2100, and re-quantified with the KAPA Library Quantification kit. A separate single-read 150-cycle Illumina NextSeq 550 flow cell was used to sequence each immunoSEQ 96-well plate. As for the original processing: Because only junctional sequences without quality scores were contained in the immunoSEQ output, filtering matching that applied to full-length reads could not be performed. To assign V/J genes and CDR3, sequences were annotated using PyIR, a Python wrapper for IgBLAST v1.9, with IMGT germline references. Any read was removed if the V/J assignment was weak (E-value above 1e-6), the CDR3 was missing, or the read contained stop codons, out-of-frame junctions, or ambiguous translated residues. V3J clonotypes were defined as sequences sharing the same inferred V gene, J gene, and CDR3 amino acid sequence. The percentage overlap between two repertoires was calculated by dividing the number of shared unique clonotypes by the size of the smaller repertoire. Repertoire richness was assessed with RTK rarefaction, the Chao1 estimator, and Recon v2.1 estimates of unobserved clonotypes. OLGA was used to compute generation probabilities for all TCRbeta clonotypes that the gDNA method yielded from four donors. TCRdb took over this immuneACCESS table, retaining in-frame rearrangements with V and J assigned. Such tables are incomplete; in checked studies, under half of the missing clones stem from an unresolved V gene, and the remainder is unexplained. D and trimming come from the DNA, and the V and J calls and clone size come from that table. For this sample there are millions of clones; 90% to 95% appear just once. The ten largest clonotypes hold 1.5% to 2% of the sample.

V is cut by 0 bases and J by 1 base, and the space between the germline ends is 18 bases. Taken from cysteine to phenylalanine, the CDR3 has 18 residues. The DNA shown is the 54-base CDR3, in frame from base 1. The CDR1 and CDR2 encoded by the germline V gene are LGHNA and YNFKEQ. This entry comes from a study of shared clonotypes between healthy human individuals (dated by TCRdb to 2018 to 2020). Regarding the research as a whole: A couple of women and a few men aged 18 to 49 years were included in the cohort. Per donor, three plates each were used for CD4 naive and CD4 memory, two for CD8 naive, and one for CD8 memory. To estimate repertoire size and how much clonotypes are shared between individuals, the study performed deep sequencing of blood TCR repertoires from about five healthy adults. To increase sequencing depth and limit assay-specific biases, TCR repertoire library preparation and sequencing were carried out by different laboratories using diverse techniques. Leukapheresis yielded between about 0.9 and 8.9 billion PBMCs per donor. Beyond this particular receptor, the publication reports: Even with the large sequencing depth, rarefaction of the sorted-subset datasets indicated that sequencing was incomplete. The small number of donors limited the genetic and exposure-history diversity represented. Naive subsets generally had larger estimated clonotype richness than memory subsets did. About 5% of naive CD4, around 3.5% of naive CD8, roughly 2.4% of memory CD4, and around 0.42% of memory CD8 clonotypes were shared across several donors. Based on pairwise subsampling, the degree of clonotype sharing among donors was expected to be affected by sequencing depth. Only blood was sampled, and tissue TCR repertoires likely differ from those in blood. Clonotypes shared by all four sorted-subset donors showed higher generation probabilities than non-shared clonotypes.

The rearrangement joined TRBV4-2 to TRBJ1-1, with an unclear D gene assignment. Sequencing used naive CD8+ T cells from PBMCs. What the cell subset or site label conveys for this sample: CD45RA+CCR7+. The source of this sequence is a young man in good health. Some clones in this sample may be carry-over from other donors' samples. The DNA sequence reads TGTGCCAGCAGCCAAGATCCCCTCCCCTTCTTGGGGAACACTGAAGCTTTCTTT. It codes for CASSQDPLPFLGNTEAFF.